The T cell receptor beta chain described here comes from a study of shared clonotypes between healthy human individuals. General observations from the study: Depth was large, yet rarefaction showed that sorted-subset sequencing was incomplete. With a few donors compared, about 5.2% of naive CD4 clonotypes were shared.

This clone was observed once. Its specificity is not known. TCRdb's copy holds only in-frame clones and misses some; the assay was immunoSEQ multiplex PCR. The sample lists approximately 2.5 million clones, over 85% occurring once. Germline assignment: CDR1 MNHEY and CDR2 SVGAGI. Germline trimming cut 5 bases from V and 4 bases from J; bases unmatched to any gene: 3. The CDR3 covers 13 residues. The origin of this receptor is a man younger than 30 in good health. Some clones in this sample may be carry-over from other donors' samples. Sequencing was done on a sample of naive CD4+ T cells from PBMCs. Indicated subset: CD45RA+ positively selected. V usage is TRBV6-5 and J usage is TRBJ1-1; TRBD1 matches at 8 bases. The CDR3 DNA reads TGTGCCAGCAGTCTGGACAGGGCCACTGAAGCTTTCTTT. It encodes CASSLDRATEAFF.